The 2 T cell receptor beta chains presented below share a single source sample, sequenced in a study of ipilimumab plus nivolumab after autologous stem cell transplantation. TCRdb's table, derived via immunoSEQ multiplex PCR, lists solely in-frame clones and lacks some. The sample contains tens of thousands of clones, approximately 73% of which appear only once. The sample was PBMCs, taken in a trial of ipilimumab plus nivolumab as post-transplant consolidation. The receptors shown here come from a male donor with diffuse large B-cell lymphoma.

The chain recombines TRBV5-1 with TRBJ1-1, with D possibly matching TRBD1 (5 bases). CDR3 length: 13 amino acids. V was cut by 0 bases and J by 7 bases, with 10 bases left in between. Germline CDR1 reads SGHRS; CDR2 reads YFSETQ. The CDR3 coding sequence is TGCGCCAGCAGCTTGGATGGGGCAGGTGAAGCTTTCTTT. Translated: CASSLDGAGEAFF.

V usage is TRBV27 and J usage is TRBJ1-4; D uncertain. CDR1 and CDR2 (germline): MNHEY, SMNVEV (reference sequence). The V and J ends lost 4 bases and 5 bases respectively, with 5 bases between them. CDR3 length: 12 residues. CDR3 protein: CASSSGNEKLFF. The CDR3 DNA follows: TGTGCCAGCAGTTCGGGGAATGAAAAACTGTTTTTT.